The rows below give T cell receptor beta chains drawn from one sample of a study of long-term antiretroviral therapy in people with HIV. Only in-frame clones appear in the TCRdb table, and some are missing; sequencing was by immunoSEQ multiplex PCR. The profile shows 20,000 to 25,000 clones, approximately 76% of them singletons. The specimen comprised unsorted PBMCs, sampled 1.1 years before starting antiretroviral therapy. The receptors shown here come from a woman in her forties with HIV. Both conserved end residues are part of each CDR3. A D gene is named only where the DNA matches it firmly. Not all rows give a size; the values are once, few, many and, for expanded clones, a class.

clone_size	v_call	j_call	d_call	cdr3_nt	cdr3_aa
few	TRBV19	TRBJ1-5	-	TGTGCCAGTAGTATATCCAGGGTGGGCAATCAGCCCCAGCATTTT	CASSISRVGNQPQHF
-	TRBV11-3	TRBJ2-5	TRBD2	TGTGCCAGCAGCCAACGAGCGGGGGGGTTCCAAGAGACCCAGTACTTC	CASSQRAGGFQETQYF
-	TRBV18	TRBJ2-1	-	TGTGCCAGCTCCGCACCGGGGGCCCTCTCCAATGAGCAGTTCTTC	CASSAPGALSNEQFF
-	TRBV14	TRBJ2-7	TRBD2	TGTGCCAGCAGCCAGCTTGGCCCCCGGCGGGAGGGCCTAATTGTACAGTACTTC	CASSQLGPRREGLIVQYF
-	TRBV10-1	TRBJ2-3	TRBD2	TGCGCCAGCAGTGAAATAGCGGGGGGGCTAACAGATACGCAGTATTTT	CASSEIAGGLTDTQYF
few	TRBV30	TRBJ2-7	TRBD2	TGTGCCTGGAGTCAGAAAGCGGGATTTTACGAGCAGTACTTC	CAWSQKAGFYEQYF
-	TRBV10-1	TRBJ2-2	-	TGCGCCAGCAGCGCCACGACGAACACCGGGGAGCTGTTTTTT	CASSATTNTGELFF
-	TRBV30	TRBJ2-3	-	TGTGCCTGGAGCCATACGCCCCGAACGGGGGCCCTCACAGATACGCAGTATTTT	CAWSHTPRTGALTDTQYF
-	TRBV18	TRBJ2-1	-	TGTGCCAGCTCACTTTCTATTTCCTACAATGAGCAGTTCTTC	CASSLSISYNEQFF
-	TRBV6-5	TRBJ1-1	-	TGTGCCAGCAGTTACCCCATGGCTGAAGCTTTCTTT	CASSYPMAEAFF
few	TRBV4-3	TRBJ1-1	-	TGCGCCAGCAGCCAAGATACCAGGTTCTATACTATGAACACTGAAGCTTTCTTT	CASSQDTRFYTMNTEAFF
-	TRBV19	TRBJ2-1	-	TGTGCCAGTAGTATGGGGTGGGATGAATTCTACAATGAGCAGTTCTTC	CASSMGWDEFYNEQFF
-	TRBV9	TRBJ2-7	-	TGTGCCAGCAGCTTACTAACCCAGGGTGAGCAGTACTTC	CASSLLTQGEQYF
-	TRBV18	TRBJ2-7	TRBD2	TGTGCCAGCTCAACGACTAGCGGGGGGACCTACGAGCAGTACTTC	CASSTTSGGTYEQYF
-	TRBV5-1	TRBJ1-1	-	TGCGCCAGCAGAGAGACGGGGCTGATGAACACTGAAGCTTTCTTT	CASRETGLMNTEAFF
-	TRBV7-9	TRBJ1-6	-	TGTGCCAGCAGAGGGTCGATTAATTCACCCCTCCACTTT	CASRGSINSPLHF
-	TRBV19	TRBJ1-2	-	TGTGCCAGTAGTATAAGCGGAGGAGCCACTTGGGGTATGGACTATGGCTACACCTTC	CASSISGGATWGMDYGYTF
-	TRBV6-1	TRBJ1-5	-	TGTGCCAGCAACCCTGGGAATCAGCCCCAGCATTTT	CASNPGNQPQHF
-	TRBV7-9	TRBJ1-1	-	TGTGCCAGCAGCTTAGAGGTGGGCGGGGACACTGAAGCTTTCTTT	CASSLEVGGDTEAFF
-	TRBV30	TRBJ1-5	-	TGTGCCTGGAGTGTCAGGGAAGATCAGCCCCAGCATTTT	CAWSVREDQPQHF
few	TRBV21-1	TRBJ2-1	-	TGTGCCAGCAGGTCACAGGGCGACGGAATCCAATCCTACAATGAGCAGTTCTTC	CASRSQGDGIQSYNEQFF
-	TRBV9	TRBJ1-1	-	TGTGCCAGCAGCGCGAACAGGGACACTGAAGCTTTCTTT	CASSANRDTEAFF
-	TRBV9	TRBJ1-6	-	TGTGCCAGCAGCGTAGGTCAGGTAAATTCACCCCTCCACTTT	CASSVGQVNSPLHF
-	TRBV6-6	TRBJ1-6	TRBD1	TGTGCCAGTCGGGGGACAGAGAGTTCACCCCTCCACTTT	CASRGTESSPLHF
-	TRBV9	TRBJ1-2	TRBD1	TGTGCCAGCAGCGCCACCGGGACAGGGGACTATGGCTACACCTTC	CASSATGTGDYGYTF
-	TRBV5-1	TRBJ1-1	-	TGCGCCAGCAGCTTGGAGGGGCTACCTGAAGCTTTCTTT	CASSLEGLPEAFF
-	TRBV7-9	TRBJ2-7	-	TGTGCCAGCAGCCCCCTTCCGCGGGTGCGATCGGTCTACGAGCAGTACTTC	CASSPLPRVRSVYEQYF
once	TRBV11-2	TRBJ2-5	-	TGTGCCAGCAGCCCGGGACAAGAGACCCAGTACTTC	CASSPGQETQYF
few	TRBV14	TRBJ2-7	-	TGTGCCAGCAGCCAAGGAGCAGAGCAGTACTTC	CASSQGAEQYF
-	TRBV7-8	TRBJ2-3	-	TGTGCCAGCAGCTCACAGTTCGGGGCAGATACGCAGTATTTT	CASSSQFGADTQYF
-	TRBV2	TRBJ2-1	-	TGTGCCAGCATGATAGCATGGGGCTCGAATGAGCAGTTCTTC	CASMIAWGSNEQFF
-	TRBV7-2	TRBJ2-5	-	TGTGCCAGCAGCCCCCGGGCCGGGGAGACCCAGTACTTC	CASSPRAGETQYF
-	TRBV6-1	TRBJ1-5	-	TGTGCCAGCAGTTCGCCGGGAAATCAGCCCCAGCATTTT	CASSSPGNQPQHF
-	TRBV9	TRBJ2-3	TRBD2	TGTGCCAGCAGCGTAACTAGCGGGGGACCAGATACGCAGTATTTT	CASSVTSGGPDTQYF
-	TRBV5-1	TRBJ2-5	-	TGCGCCAGCAGCTTGTACGGGGAAGAGACCCAGTACTTC	CASSLYGEETQYF
-	TRBV2	TRBJ2-5	-	TGTGCCAGCAAGCCCTTTGGCGGGAACCAAGAGACCCAGTACTTC	CASKPFGGNQETQYF
-	TRBV14	TRBJ1-2	-	TGTGCCAGCAGCCAAGGGTCGGGTGGCTACACCTTC	CASSQGSGGYTF
-	TRBV27	TRBJ2-7	-	TGTGCCAGCAGTTTAGGGCCCCGCGGTGGGCGGATAAACTACGAGCAGTACTTC	CASSLGPRGGRINYEQYF
-	TRBV4-2	TRBJ2-2	-	TGTGCCAGCAGCCAGATCAGCCAGGGGACCGGGGAGCTGTTTTTT	CASSQISQGTGELFF
-	TRBV6-1	TRBJ2-1	TRBD2	TGTGCCAGCAACCCTCTAGCGGGGGGATACAATGAGCAGTTCTTC	CASNPLAGGYNEQFF
-	TRBV11-3	TRBJ1-4	TRBD1	TGTGCCAGCAGCCCGGACAGGAGTAATGAAAAACTGTTTTTT	CASSPDRSNEKLFF
-	TRBV18	TRBJ2-3	TRBD2	TGTGCCAGCTCAAGTACTAGCGCAGATACGCAGTATTTT	CASSSTSADTQYF
-	TRBV5-6	TRBJ1-2	-	TGTGCCAGCAGCTTAGACAGGCGGGATGGCTACACCTTC	CASSLDRRDGYTF
-	TRBV4-1	TRBJ1-5	-	TGCGCCAGCAGCCAAGATTTCCTTAGCAATCAGCCCCAGCATTTT	CASSQDFLSNQPQHF
few	TRBV7-2	TRBJ2-7	TRBD1	TGTGCCAGCAGTCGTGCCTCCGGGACAGGGGGGCAGTACTTC	CASSRASGTGGQYF
-	TRBV27	TRBJ1-4	TRBD1	TGTGCCAGCAGCGGAGGTTTCGGGACAGGGCTAGGGAGGCTGTTTTTT	CASSGGFGTGLGRLFF
-	TRBV1	TRBJ2-7	-	TGCACCAGCAGCCAAGACCAGCGGGAGAGGAGGTTCTTC	CTSSQDQRERRFF
-	TRBV6-6	TRBJ1-2	-	TGTGCCAGCACCTGGATTAAGGGGAACTATGGCTACACCTTC	CASTWIKGNYGYTF
-	TRBV5-1	TRBJ1-2	TRBD1	TGCGCCAGCAGCTTAGGGGGCTCGGGTGGCTACACCTTC	CASSLGGSGGYTF
-	TRBV7-2	TRBJ1-2	TRBD1	TGTGCCAGCAGCTTAGCCGGGACAGCCTCAGCAAACTATGGCTACACCTTC	CASSLAGTASANYGYTF
-	TRBV18	TRBJ2-5	-	TGTGCCAGCTCACCATCTGGGGGTCGGGAGACCCAGTACTTC	CASSPSGGRETQYF
-	TRBV18	TRBJ1-4	-	TGTGCCAGCTCACTAAACGGGGATGGAGAAAAACTGTTTTTT	CASSLNGDGEKLFF
-	TRBV14	TRBJ1-4	-	TGTGCCAGCAGGAGGAGGGCTAATGAAAAACTGTTTTTT	CASRRRANEKLFF
-	TRBV5-5	TRBJ2-1	-	TGTGCCAGCAGCCCCCTACCCTACAATGAGCAGTTCTTC	CASSPLPYNEQFF